These 17 T cell receptor beta chains originate from one sample sequenced in a study of blood T cell repertoires in COVID-19. The protocol was immunoSEQ multiplex PCR, while the TCRdb copy is restricted to in-frame clones and leaves out a portion. The profile shows over 50,000 clones, around 87% of them singletons. Sequenced sample: peripheral blood. The receptors were gathered from a human donor in a cohort sampled during active COVID-19.

The chain joins TRBV9 to TRBJ2-3; D gene ambiguous. V was cut by 4 bases and J by 1 base, with 4 bases left in between. From germline, CDR1 is SGDLS and CDR2 YYNGEE. The CDR3 covers 12 residues. Here the CDR3 DNA reads TGTGCCAGCAGCCGCGGCACAGATACGCAGTATTTT. Amino acids: CASSRGTDTQYF. The whole variable domain, filled in from reference TRBV9 and TRBJ2-3, reads DSGVTQTPKHLITATGQRVTLRCSPRSGDLSVYWYQQSLDQGLQFLIQYYNGEERAKGNILERFSAQQFPDLHSELNLSSLELGDSALYFCASSRGTDTQYFGPGTRLTVL.

The rearrangement uses TRBV7-8 and TRBJ2-1, with D possibly being TRBD1 (6 bases). The CDR3 spans 15 residues. The ends were cut back, 3 bases at V and 11 bases at J, with 20 bases in the middle. Germline V lookup: CDR1 SGHVS, CDR2 FQNEAQ. The CDR3 sequence is CASSLSGHLDPQQFF. The CDR3 DNA is TGTGCCAGCAGCTTGTCGGGACACTTAGACCCACAGCAGTTCTTC. Combining the CDR3 with reference TRBV7-8 and TRBJ2-1 gives the whole variable domain GAGVSQSPRYKVAKRGQDVALRCDPISGHVSLFWYQQALGQGPEFLTYFQNEAQLDKSGLPSDRFFAERPEGSVSTLKIQRTQQEDSAVYLCASSLSGHLDPQQFFGPGTRLTVL.

The CDR3 spells CASSPTASRETQYF. The CDR3 nucleotides read TGTGCCAGTAGCCCGACAGCCAGCAGGGAGACCCAGTACTTC. The V and J genes are TRBV19 and TRBJ2-5; the D gene is possibly TRBD1 (5 bases). This CDR3 has 14 amino acids. V dropped 6 bases and J dropped 5 bases, with 16 bases sitting between them. Germline loops: CDR1 LNHDA, CDR2 SQIVND (reference sequence).

This sequence joins TRBV18 and TRBJ1-1; a possible D gene is TRBD1 (5 bases). This CDR3 spans 14 amino acids. CDR1 is KGHSH and CDR2 is LQKENI in the germline V gene. Trimming shortened V by 5 bases and J by 1 base, and 11 bases separated the two germline ends. DNA for the CDR3: TGTGCCAGCTCAGGGGGACTTTCGAACACTGAAGCTTTCTTT. It translates to CASSGGLSNTEAFF.

V usage is TRBV6-2 or TRBV6-3 and J usage is TRBJ2-2; 9 nucleotides align to TRBD1. The CDR3 spans 14 residues. Germline CDR1 and CDR2: MNHEY and SVGEGT. Trimming removed 5 bases from V and 8 bases from J; junction bases left unmatched: 6. CDR3 amino acids: CASSTGTGRGELFF. The CDR3 bases are TGTGCCAGCAGTACCGGGACAGGGAGAGGGGAGCTGTTTTTT.

This chain joins TRBV28 and TRBJ2-4, with D perhaps matching TRBD1 (6 bases). The germline CDR1 and CDR2 sequences are MDHEN and SYDVKM. This CDR3 contains 15 residues. V was shortened by 5 bases and J by 8 bases, with 19 bases between the two germline ends. The CDR3 spells CASSTPEDSGDIQYF. The CDR3 bases are TGTGCCAGCAGTACCCCTGAGGACTCAGGGGACATTCAGTACTTC.

The table lists this clone with a few counts. CDR3 nucleotides: TGCGCCAGCAGCGTACGGACCGGGACAGCTGGGGAGCAGTACTTC. Its protein product is CASSVRTGTAGEQYF. V usage is TRBV5-1 and J usage is TRBJ2-7, with TRBD1 identical over 7 bases. V lost 4 bases, J lost 7 bases, and 14 bases stayed unmatched. The CDR3 sequence is 15 residues long. Germline lookup yields CDR1 SGHRS and CDR2 YFSETQ.

This sequence joins TRBV5-4 and TRBJ2-7; D might be TRBD1 (6 bases). This CDR3 has 14 residues. Trimming stripped 3 bases from V and 6 bases from J, with 16 bases between. The germline V gene encodes CDR1 SGHNT and CDR2 YYREEE (reference sequence). The CDR3 reads CASSSPGAAGEQYF. CDR3 coding DNA: TGTGCCAGCAGCTCTCCAGGGGCAGCAGGCGAGCAGTACTTC.

The chain carries TRBV7-8 and TRBJ1-1; maybe TRBD1 (5 bases). The CDR3 runs to 15 residues. The V and J ends lost 5 bases and 11 bases respectively, with 24 bases between them. Germline assignment: CDR1 SGHVS and CDR2 FQNEAQ. The CDR3 sequence is CASSHTPAGGGGAFF. CDR3 nucleotides: TGTGCCAGCAGCCATACGCCCGCGGGGGGTGGAGGCGCTTTCTTT.

The chain is built from TRBV6-2 or TRBV6-3 and TRBJ1-1; TRBD1 is a possible D gene (6 bases). The CDR3 extends over 15 amino acids. From germline, CDR1 is MNHEY and CDR2 SVGEGT. The V gene lost 5 bases and the J gene lost 6 bases, with 19 bases spanning the gap. This chain's CDR3 is CASSANLQGGAEAFF. The CDR3 bases are TGTGCCAGCAGTGCGAACCTACAGGGTGGCGCTGAAGCTTTCTTT.

The rearrangement joins TRBV9 to TRBJ2-2; 8 bases fit TRBD1. V lost 0 bases to trimming and J lost 2 bases; unmatched junction nucleotides: 3. The germline V gene encodes CDR1 SGDLS and CDR2 YYNGEE. The CDR3 has 16 residues. CDR3 nucleotide sequence: TGTGCCAGCAGCGTAGGACAGGGGCCAAACACCGGGGAGCTGTTTTTT. This gives the protein CASSVGQGPNTGELFF.

The V and J genes are TRBV27 and TRBJ2-5; maybe TRBD2 (6 bases). From germline, CDR1 is MNHEY and CDR2 SMNVEV (reference sequence). This CDR3 spans 16 amino acids. Trimming shortened V by 5 bases and J by 2 bases, and 18 bases separated the two germline ends. CDR3 nucleotides: TGTGCCAGCAGTCCAATGCCCGGGACTCGGCAAGAGACCCAGTACTTC. Protein sequence: CASSPMPGTRQETQYF.

The chain carries TRBV6-6 and TRBJ1-6, with TRBD1 identical over 8 bases. V lost 2 bases to trimming and J lost 6 bases; unmatched junction nucleotides: 6. CDR3 size: 16 residues. Germline lookup yields CDR1 MNHNY and CDR2 SVGAGI (reference sequence). For the CDR3, the DNA is TGTGCCAGCAGTTACAGAGGACAGGGTCTTAATTCACCCCTCCACTTT. Its protein is CASSYRGQGLNSPLHF.

In DNA form, the CDR3 reads TGCGCCAGCAGTCTGACAGGTACGAGCTCCTACGAGCAGTACTTC. This translates into CASSLTGTSSYEQYF. The chain has TRBV10-2 and TRBJ2-7; D may be TRBD1 (6 bases). The germline V gene has CDR1 WSHSY and CDR2 SAAADI. V lost 5 bases and J 0 bases, leaving 14 bases between the germline ends. The CDR3 has 15 residues.

The chain employs TRBV2 and TRBJ1-5; 10 nucleotides match TRBD1. J lost 2 bases, V lost 9 bases, and 10 bases had no gene match. Germline CDR1 is SNHLY and CDR2 is FYNNEI. CDR3 size: 16 residues. The CDR3 coding sequence is TGTGCCAGTAGGACAGGGGGGGTATTCGGCAATCAGCCCCAGCATTTT. As protein: CASRTGGVFGNQPQHF.

This clone was observed a few times. The chain recombines TRBV7-9 with TRBJ2-5; maybe TRBD1 (5 bases). The CDR3 is made up of 14 amino acids. Germline CDR1 is SEHNR and CDR2 is FQNEAQ (reference sequence). Between the trimmed V and J ends, which lost 6 bases and 2 bases, there was a span of 13 bases. In nucleotides, the CDR3 is TGTGCCAGCAGTTTGCTGACAGAGCAAGAGACCCAGTACTTC. Amino acids: CASSLLTEQETQYF.

This sequence joins TRBV28 and TRBJ1-2; D unresolved. Germline lookup yields CDR1 MDHEN and CDR2 SYDVKM. V was cut by 6 bases and J by 5 bases, with 22 bases left in between. This CDR3 has 16 amino acids. CDR3 DNA: TGTGCCAGCAGCCTCGAATATACAACCCAACCTTATGGCTACACCTTC. It codes for CASSLEYTTQPYGYTF.